Here is one T cell receptor beta chain with its context. Trimming removed 8 bases at V and 4 bases at J, with 6 bases between. Germline CDR1 is MNHEY and CDR2 is SVGAGI. This CDR3 is 11 amino acids long. This sample is drawn from a study of cytomegalovirus exposure and HLA in healthy donors. The PCR was carried out with 60 Vbeta primers and 13 Jbeta primers. TCRdb's table, derived via immunoSEQ multiplex PCR, lists solely in-frame clones and lacks some. Among about 200,000 clones listed, about 85% were seen once. The clonotype was recovered from a male donor in good health and CMV-seropositive. The rearrangement links TRBV6-5 to TRBJ1-3, with no clear D. Sequenced material: PBMCs. The CDR3 protein is CASVTGNTIYF. The CDR3 DNA sequence: TGTGCCAGCGTTACAGGAAACACCATATATTTT.